The following is a T cell receptor (beta chain) sequence with its context. What it binds is not known. This sample stems from a study of neoadjuvant nivolumab and ipilimumab in lung cancer. The V gene end was trimmed by 4 bases and the J gene end by 4 bases; junction bases not matched to a gene: 8. Germline CDR1 is LNHNV and CDR2 is YYDKDF (reference sequence). This CDR3 has 16 residues. General study results and limits: TCR clonality did not significantly correlate with pathologic tumor regression. Only two of four nivolumab-treated tumors gained richness and clonality by surgery. TCR richness and clonality were higher in tumors than adjacent uninvolved lung.

This table comes from immunoSEQ multiplex PCR, and its TCRdb copy is limited to in-frame clones, with some not included. Of 3,500 to 4,500 clones in the sample, roughly 76% were seen once. The sequencing used adjacent normal lung tissue, collected after neoadjuvant nivolumab, alone or with ipilimumab, at or shortly before surgery. The J gene is TRBJ2-3, the V gene TRBV15; TRBD2 matches 10 bases. The clonotype comes from an adult with non-small cell lung cancer. The CDR3 region is CATSTGTSAPSDTQYF. As DNA, the CDR3 is TGTGCCACCAGCACCGGGACTAGCGCCCCCTCAGATACGCAGTATTTT.